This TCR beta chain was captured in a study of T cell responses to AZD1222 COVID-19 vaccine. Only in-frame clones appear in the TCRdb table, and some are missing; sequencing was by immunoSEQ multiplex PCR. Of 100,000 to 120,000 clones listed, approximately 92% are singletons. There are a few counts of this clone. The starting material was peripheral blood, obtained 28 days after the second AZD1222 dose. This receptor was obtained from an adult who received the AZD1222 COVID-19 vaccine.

CDR3 loop: CASSLEGFGGELFF. CDR3 nucleotide sequence: TGTGCCAGCAGCTTAGAAGGGTTCGGCGGGGAGCTGTTTTTT. The chain combines TRBV7-3 with TRBJ2-2; D remains unclear. Germline values: CDR1 SGHTA, CDR2 FQGTGA. The CDR3 is made up of 14 amino acids. V lost 2 bases, J lost 7 bases, and 11 bases lay in between.